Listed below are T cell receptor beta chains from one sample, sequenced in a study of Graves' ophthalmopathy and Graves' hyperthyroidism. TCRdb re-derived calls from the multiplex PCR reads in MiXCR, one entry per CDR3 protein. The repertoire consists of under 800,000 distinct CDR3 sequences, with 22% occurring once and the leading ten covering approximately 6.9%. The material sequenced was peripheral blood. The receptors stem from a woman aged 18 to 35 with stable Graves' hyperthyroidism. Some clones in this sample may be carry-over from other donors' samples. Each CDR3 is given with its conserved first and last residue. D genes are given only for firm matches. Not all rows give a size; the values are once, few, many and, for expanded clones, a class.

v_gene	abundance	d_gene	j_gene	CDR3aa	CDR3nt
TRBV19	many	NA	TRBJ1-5	CASSTLTSGASNQPQHF	TGTGCCAGTAGTACCCTCACCAGTGGAGCCAGCAATCAGCCCCAGCATTTT
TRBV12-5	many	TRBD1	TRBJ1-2	CASGLRNYDGTESGANYGYTF	TGTGCTAGTGGTTTGAGAAACTATGACGGGACAGAGTCTGGAGCTAACTATGGCTACACCTTC
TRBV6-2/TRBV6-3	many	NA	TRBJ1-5	CASSPFLSNQPQHF	TGTGCCAGCAGCCCTTTCCTTAGCAATCAGCCCCAGCATTTT
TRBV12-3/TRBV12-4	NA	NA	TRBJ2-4	CASSSNDRHIQYF	TGTGCCAGCAGTTCCAATGACAGGCACATTCAGTACTTC
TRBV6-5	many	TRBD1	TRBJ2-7	CASQDRVSYEQYF	TGTGCCAGCCAGGACAGGGTGTCGTACGAGCAGTACTTC
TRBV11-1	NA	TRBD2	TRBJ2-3	CASSFPGGGARMDTQYF	TGTGCCAGCAGCTTCCCCGGCGGGGGGGCCCGGATGGATACGCAGTATTTT
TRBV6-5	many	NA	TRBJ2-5	CASSYGSREPLQETQYF	TGTGCCAGCAGTTATGGGTCGAGAGAACCACTCCAAGAGACCCAGTACTTC
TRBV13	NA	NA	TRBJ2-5	CASSLTEEGETQYF	TGTGCCAGCAGCTTAACAGAGGAGGGCGAGACCCAGTACTTC
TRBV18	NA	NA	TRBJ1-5	CASSPGVGVDNQPQHF	TGTGCCAGCTCACCAGGTGTGGGGGTTGACAATCAGCCCCAGCATTTT
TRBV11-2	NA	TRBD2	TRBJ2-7	CASSLDRGGLAEIIAYEQYF	TGTGCCAGCAGCTTAGATCGCGGTGGACTAGCGGAAATCATCGCCTACGAGCAGTACTTC
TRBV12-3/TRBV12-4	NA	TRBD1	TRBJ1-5	CASSTRTGGQPQHF	TGTGCCAGCAGTACTCGGACAGGGGGTCAGCCCCAGCATTTT
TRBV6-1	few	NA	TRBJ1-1	CASSVGHGTEAFF	TGTGCCAGCAGTGTGGGGCACGGCACTGAAGCTTTCTTT
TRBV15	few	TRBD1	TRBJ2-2	CATSGGFTGELFF	TGTGCCACCTCAGGGGGCTTTACCGGGGAGCTGTTTTTT
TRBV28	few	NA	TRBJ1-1	CASSLRFEAFF	TGTGCCAGCAGTTTAAGGTTTGAAGCTTTCTTT
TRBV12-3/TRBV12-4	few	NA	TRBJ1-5	CASSILRRGVGGKQPQHF	TGTGCCAGCAGCATACTTAGGAGGGGGGTCGGTGGGAAGCAGCCCCAGCATTTT
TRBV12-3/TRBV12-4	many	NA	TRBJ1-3	CASSLLPDRWLTGNTIYF	TGTGCCAGCAGTTTACTCCCCGACAGATGGCTTACGGGAAACACCATATATTTT
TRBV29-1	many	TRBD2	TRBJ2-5	CSVVAGGYQETQYF	TGCAGCGTGGTAGCGGGGGGATACCAAGAGACCCAGTACTTC
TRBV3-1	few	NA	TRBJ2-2	CASSQEVGRSPGELFF	TGTGCCAGCAGCCAAGAGGTGGGACGCTCCCCCGGGGAGCTGTTTTTT
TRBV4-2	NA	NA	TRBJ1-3	CASSQDRTFGNTIYF	TGTGCCAGCAGCCAAGACAGGACCTTCGGAAACACCATATATTTT
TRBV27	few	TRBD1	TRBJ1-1	CASTETGGDTEAFF	TGTGCCAGCACCGAGACAGGGGGGGACACTGAAGCTTTCTTT
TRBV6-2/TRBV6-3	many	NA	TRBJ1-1	CASSYHPMTGRNEAFF	TGTGCCAGCAGTTACCACCCTATGACAGGAAGGAATGAAGCTTTCTTT
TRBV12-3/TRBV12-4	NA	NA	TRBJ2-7	CASSSFQGSEQYF	TGTGCCAGCAGTTCTTTCCAGGGAAGCGAGCAGTACTTC
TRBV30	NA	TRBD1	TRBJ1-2	CAWSVRGTGTYGYTF	TGTGCCTGGAGTGTACGGGGGACAGGAACATATGGCTACACCTTC
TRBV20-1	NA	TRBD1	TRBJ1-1	CSATGQGVTEAFF	TGCAGTGCAACCGGACAGGGTGTCACTGAAGCTTTCTTT
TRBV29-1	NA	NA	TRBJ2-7	CSVADPQFYEQYF	TGCAGCGTTGCGGACCCACAGTTCTACGAGCAGTACTTC
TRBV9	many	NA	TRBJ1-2	CASSELGVHGYTF	TGTGCCAGCAGCGAATTAGGGGTTCATGGCTACACCTTC
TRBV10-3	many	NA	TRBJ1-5	CATQGRGEPQHF	TGTGCCACGCAGGGACGGGGGGAGCCCCAGCATTTT
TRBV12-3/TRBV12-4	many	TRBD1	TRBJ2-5	CASSLEGAGLEETQYF	TGTGCCAGCAGTTTAGAGGGGGCAGGGCTTGAAGAGACCCAGTACTTC
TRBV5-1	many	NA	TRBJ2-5	CASSRGGAETQYF	TGCGCCAGCAGCAGAGGAGGCGCAGAGACCCAGTACTTC
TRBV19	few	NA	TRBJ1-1	CASSPESGVSEAFF	TGTGCCAGTAGTCCAGAATCAGGGGTTTCCGAAGCTTTCTTT
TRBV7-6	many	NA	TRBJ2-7	CASSWDDSYEQYF	TGTGCCAGCAGCTGGGATGATTCCTACGAGCAGTACTTC
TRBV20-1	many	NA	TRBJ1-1	CSAYTDPRTTEAFF	TGCAGTGCTTATACCGATCCAAGAACAACTGAAGCTTTCTTT
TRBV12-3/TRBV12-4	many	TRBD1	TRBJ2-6	CASSLKWTGTSSGANVLTF	TGTGCCAGCAGTTTAAAGTGGACAGGGACGAGCTCTGGGGCCAACGTCCTGACTTTC
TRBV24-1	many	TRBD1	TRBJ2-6	CATSDPQGQGRGANVLTF	TGTGCCACCAGTGACCCACAAGGACAGGGGAGGGGGGCCAACGTCCTGACTTTC
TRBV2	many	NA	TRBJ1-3	CASSPRDGNSGNTIYF	TGTGCCAGCAGCCCCCGGGACGGGAACTCTGGAAACACCATATATTTT
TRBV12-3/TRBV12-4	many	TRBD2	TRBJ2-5	CASSPRTSGGQETQYF	TGTGCCAGCAGCCCTCGGACTAGCGGGGGCCAAGAGACCCAGTACTTC
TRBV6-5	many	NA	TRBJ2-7	CASSYSPGEIYSYEQYF	TGTGCCAGCAGTTACTCTCCGGGGGAGATTTACTCCTACGAGCAGTACTTC
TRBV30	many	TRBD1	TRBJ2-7	CAWRPTGLRGEQYF	TGTGCCTGGAGACCGACAGGGTTACGTGGAGAGCAGTACTTC
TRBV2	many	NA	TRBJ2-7	CASHPRTTLSPSNYEQYF	TGTGCCAGCCACCCTCGGACTACTCTCTCACCATCGAACTACGAGCAGTACTTC
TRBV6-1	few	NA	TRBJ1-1	CASSDPDWGGTEAFF	TGTGCCAGCAGTGACCCCGACTGGGGTGGGACTGAGGCTTTCTTT
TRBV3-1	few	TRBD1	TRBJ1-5	CASSDGTGFGLPQHF	TGTGCCAGCAGCGACGGGACAGGGTTTGGTCTGCCCCAGCATTTT
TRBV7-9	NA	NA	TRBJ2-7	CASSSREQPHEQYF	TGTGCCAGCAGCTCCCGGGAACAGCCCCACGAGCAGTACTTC
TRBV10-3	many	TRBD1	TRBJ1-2	CAIRGQGNYGYTF	TGTGCCATCAGAGGACAGGGAAACTATGGCTACACCTTC
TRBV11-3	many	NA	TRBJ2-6	CASSFLRGGAGANVLTF	TGTGCCAGCAGCTTTCTCAGGGGCGGGGCTGGGGCCAACGTCCTGACTTTC
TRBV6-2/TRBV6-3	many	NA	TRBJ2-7	CASSHYLDGVGEQYF	TGTGCCAGCAGCCACTATCTTGACGGCGTCGGCGAGCAGTACTTC
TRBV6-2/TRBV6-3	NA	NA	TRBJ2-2	CASSLQRTLPGELFF	TGTGCCAGCAGCCTACAGAGAACCCTTCCCGGGGAGCTGTTTTTT
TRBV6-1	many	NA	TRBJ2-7	CASSHFRDGAYEQYF	TGTGCCAGCAGCCATTTTCGGGACGGCGCCTACGAGCAGTACTTC
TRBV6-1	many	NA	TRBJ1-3	CASSEAPGSSAGNTIYF	TGTGCCAGCAGTGAAGCGCCAGGATCCTCAGCTGGAAACACCATATATTTT
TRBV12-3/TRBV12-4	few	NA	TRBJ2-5	CASRATGPRETQYF	TGTGCCAGCAGGGCGACAGGCCCCAGGGAGACCCAGTACTTC
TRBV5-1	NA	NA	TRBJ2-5	CASSLDRFQETQYF	TGCGCCAGCAGCTTGGACAGATTCCAAGAGACCCAGTACTTC
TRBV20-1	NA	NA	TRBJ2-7	CSARWTRDYEQYF	TGCAGTGCTCGCTGGACCAGGGACTACGAGCAGTACTTC
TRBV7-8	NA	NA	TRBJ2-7	CASSLVGAGDLRGKEQYF	TGTGCCAGCAGCTTAGTTGGGGCAGGGGACTTGAGAGGGAAAGAGCAGTACTTC
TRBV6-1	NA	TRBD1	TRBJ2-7	CASPGGQEGYEQYF	TGTGCCAGCCCCGGGGGACAGGAAGGCTACGAGCAGTACTTC